One and the same sample provided the 30 T cell receptor beta chains below, sequenced in a study of cytomegalovirus exposure and HLA in healthy donors. The PCR employed 60 Vbeta primers together with 13 Jbeta primers. Assay used: immunoSEQ multiplex PCR; TCRdb lists only in-frame clones, some missing. The sample contains about 230,000 clones, under 90% of which appear only once. Material for sequencing was PBMCs. The receptors come from a human donor in good health.

The chain combines TRBV7-9 with TRBJ2-3; unclear D gene. Between the trimmed V and J ends, which lost 4 bases and 2 bases, there was a span of 10 bases. The CDR3 has 14 residues. Germline CDR1 reads SEHNR; CDR2 reads FQNEAQ (reference sequence). The DNA for the CDR3 is TGTGCCAGCAGCTCCGACACCTTCACAGATACGCAGTATTTT. It is translated as CASSSDTFTDTQYF.

V and J are TRBV10-3 and TRBJ2-1; 8 bases agree with TRBD2. Trimming at V came to 7 bases and at J to 6 bases, leaving 5 bases not matched to a gene. Germline V CDR1 and CDR2: ENHRY, SYGVKD. This CDR3 has 13 amino acids. CDR3 DNA sequence: TGTGCCATCATGGCTAGCGGGCCCAATGAGCAGTTCTTC. The encoded protein is CAIMASGPNEQFF.

As concerns this clone: Distinct nucleotide sequences in the sample also encode this CDR3. The V and J genes are TRBV5-1 and TRBJ2-1, with no clear D. The germline gives CDR1 SGHRS, CDR2 YFSETQ. Deletions cut 0 bases from V and 4 bases from J, with 5 bases between. This CDR3 has 13 amino acids. The CDR3 nucleotides are TGCGCCAGCAGCTTGGACGGTTACAATGAGCAGTTCTTC. Translated: CASSLDGYNEQFF.

The gene calls are TRBV7-6 and TRBJ2-7; maybe TRBD1 (7 bases). The CDR3 has 17 residues. Trimming shortened V by 4 bases and J by 5 bases, and 24 bases separated the two germline ends. Germline V lookup: CDR1 SGHVS, CDR2 FNYEAQ. CDR3 protein: CASSSLRGRSGVHEQYF. The CDR3 DNA is TGTGCCAGCAGCTCCCTCAGGGGGAGGTCAGGGGTACACGAGCAGTACTTC.

The chain combines TRBV9 with TRBJ2-1; 11 nucleotides agree with TRBD2. The CDR3 has 17 amino acids. CDR1 and CDR2 from the germline V gene are SGDLS and YYNGEE. Unmatched junction bases numbered 9, after V lost 3 bases and J lost 4 bases. The DNA for the CDR3 is TGTGCCAGCAGCGGGGGACTAGCGGCCTCTGGGTACAATGAGCAGTTCTTC. This gives the protein CASSGGLAASGYNEQFF.

This chain uses TRBV14 with TRBJ1-2, with 8 positions matching TRBD1. Germline V lookup: CDR1 SGHDN, CDR2 FVKESK. Trimming removed 4 bases from V and 6 bases from J; junction bases left unmatched: 10. The CDR3 runs 15 residues. The CDR3 here is CASSRSPGTGDGYTF. CDR3 nucleotide sequence: TGTGCCAGCAGCCGCTCTCCCGGGACAGGCGATGGCTACACCTTC.

The chain joins TRBV27 to TRBJ2-7; D might be TRBD1 (5 bases). This CDR3 comprises 13 residues. V gave up 3 bases and J gave up 3 bases, with 9 bases separating them. The germline CDR1 and CDR2 sequences are MNHEY and SMNVEV (reference sequence). Here the CDR3 reads CASSFDRDYEQYF. In DNA form, the CDR3 reads TGTGCCAGCAGTTTTGACAGAGACTACGAGCAGTACTTC.

The J gene is TRBJ2-3, the V gene TRBV14, with 10 bases aligning to TRBD2. J gave up 14 bases and V 0 bases, and 5 bases lay outside the gene matches. This CDR3 region has 13 residues. Germline loops: CDR1 SGHDN, CDR2 FVKESK. The CDR3 DNA sequence: TGTGCCAGCAGCCAAGATAGGACTAGCGGAGGGTATTTT. Translated: CASSQDRTSGGYF. Together with reference TRBV14 and TRBJ2-3, the CDR3 gives the full variable domain: EAGVTQFPSHSVIEKGQTVTLRCDPISGHDNLYWYRRVMGKEIKFLLHFVKESKQDESGMPNNRFLAERTGGTYSTLKVQPAELEDSGVYFCASSQDRTSGGYFGPGTRLTVL.

J is TRBJ1-2 and V is TRBV5-4; D ambiguous. CDR3 length: 15 residues. The germline V and J ends were trimmed by 4 bases and 4 bases, with 17 bases remaining between them. Germline V gene data show CDR1 as SGHNT and CDR2 as YYREEE (reference sequence). CDR3 in DNA: TGTGCCAGCAGCCGTATTGAATTGTCGGGCTATGGCTACACCTTC. Protein sequence: CASSRIELSGYGYTF.

This clone has only one observation. The rearrangement links TRBV6-4 to TRBJ2-3; TRBD2 matches at 15 bases. Per the germline V gene, CDR1 is MRHNA and CDR2 is SNTAGT. The CDR3 runs to 17 residues. V lost 3 bases and J lost 4; bases outside the gene matches: 5. The CDR3 loop is CASSDGLAGGLADTQYF. The CDR3 coding sequence is TGTGCCAGCAGTGATGGACTAGCGGGAGGGTTGGCAGATACGCAGTATTTT.

The chain is built from TRBV18 and TRBJ1-5; 7 positions agree with TRBD1. The length of the CDR3 is 14 residues. V dropped 6 bases and J dropped 7; count of bases not matched to a gene: 9. Germline CDR1 is KGHSH and CDR2 is LQKENI. CDR3 DNA sequence: TGTGCCAGCTCGCCCAGCAGGGGGGTCCAGCCCCAGCATTTT. It encodes CASSPSRGVQPQHF.

The genes are TRBV19 and TRBJ2-7; TRBD2 might be the D (7 bases). Per germline, CDR1 LNHDA and CDR2 SQIVND (reference sequence). Trimming shortened V by 3 bases and J by 0 bases, and 15 bases separated the two germline ends. The CDR3 is made up of 16 amino acids. CDR3 loop: CASSIGGQLPSYEQYF. The CDR3 nucleotides are TGTGCCAGTAGTATCGGGGGGCAGCTACCCTCCTACGAGCAGTACTTC.

For this clone: The sample has other DNA sequences that encode this CDR3 too. The chain combines TRBV25-1 with TRBJ1-1; D call uncertain. CDR1 and CDR2 (germline): MGHDK, SYGVNS. This CDR3 is built from 13 residues. The V gene lost 2 bases and the J gene lost 8 bases, with 12 bases spanning the gap. The CDR3 region is CASSENPGAEAFF. Written as DNA, the CDR3 is TGTGCCAGCAGTGAAAATCCGGGAGCGGAAGCTTTCTTT.

V is TRBV4-2 and J is TRBJ1-2, with D possibly being TRBD1 (5 bases). Trimming took off 0 bases at V and 9 bases at J, with 23 bases between the two ends. Germline V gene data show CDR1 as LGHNA and CDR2 as YNFKEQ. CDR3 length: 17 amino acids. The CDR3 protein is CASSQDQRTDQGTRYTF. The DNA of the CDR3 is TGTGCCAGCAGCCAAGATCAAAGAACCGACCAGGGCACTCGCTACACCTTC.

The rearrangement uses TRBV28 and TRBJ2-1; 8 positions match TRBD2. The V and J ends lost 4 bases and 0 bases, in that order; junction bases with no gene match: 8. CDR1 is MDHEN and CDR2 is SYDVKM in the germline V gene. The CDR3 consists of 17 residues. CDR3 nucleotide sequence: TGTGCCAGCAGTTCCTTTAGCGGGATCCCCTCCTACAATGAGCAGTTCTTC. This codes for CASSSFSGIPSYNEQFF.

V and J are TRBV6-9 and TRBJ2-5; D might be TRBD2 (7 bases). Germline CDR1 is MNHGY and CDR2 is SVAAGI. V lost 2 bases to trimming and J lost 0 bases, with 16 bases between them. The length of the CDR3 is 17 residues. This chain's CDR3 is CASSYGRDIWYQETQYF. The DNA of the CDR3 is TGTGCCAGCAGTTATGGGAGGGACATCTGGTACCAAGAGACCCAGTACTTC.

The chain uses TRBV7-8 and TRBJ1-5; 7 bases are a match to TRBD1. J was trimmed by 3 bases and V by 5 bases; bases with no gene match: 13. The germline V gene encodes CDR1 SGHVS and CDR2 FQNEAQ. This CDR3 has 17 amino acids. In DNA form, the CDR3 reads TGTGCCAGCAGCCCACAGGGGACCTACTACGTCAATCAGCCCCAGCATTTT. It specifies CASSPQGTYYVNQPQHF.

The genes are TRBV5-4 and TRBJ2-3; TRBD1 matches 8 bases. V lost 4 bases and J lost 1; bases outside the gene matches: 5. This CDR3 is 15 amino acids long. Germline CDR1 is SGHNT and CDR2 is YYREEE (reference sequence). CDR3 sequence: CASSPSGGGTDTQYF. The CDR3 DNA sequence: TGTGCCAGCAGCCCTTCAGGGGGCGGCACAGATACGCAGTATTTT.

This rearrangement joins TRBV9 to TRBJ2-3; 10 nucleotides match TRBD2. Trimming removed 4 bases from V and 5 bases from J; junction bases left unmatched: 4. Looked up from germline, CDR1 is SGDLS and CDR2 is YYNGEE. The CDR3 runs 14 residues. The CDR3 is CASSLSGRLDTQYF. CDR3 nucleotide sequence: TGTGCCAGCAGCCTTAGCGGGAGGTTAGATACGCAGTATTTT.

This chain links TRBV6-1 with TRBJ1-2; TRBD1 might be the D (5 bases). The CDR3 is 16 residues long. Germline V gene sequence: CDR1 MNHNS, CDR2 SASEGT. V lost 3 bases to trimming and J lost 3 bases, with 17 bases between them. CDR3 nucleotides: TGTGCCAGCAGTGACCCCGGCGCGGGGGTCGACTATGGCTACACCTTC. This translates into CASSDPGAGVDYGYTF.

The J gene is TRBJ2-1, the V gene TRBV7-9; 10 bases align to TRBD2. This CDR3 spans 14 amino acids. Germline loops: CDR1 SEHNR, CDR2 FQNEAQ (reference sequence). V was pared by 8 bases and J by 6 bases, with 7 bases of the junction left unmatched. The CDR3 reads CASLNSGGPNEQFF. The DNA for the CDR3 is TGTGCCAGCCTAAATAGCGGGGGGCCCAATGAGCAGTTCTTC.

The chain joins TRBV7-8 to TRBJ2-7; 9 bases are a match to TRBD2. From germline, CDR1 is SGHVS and CDR2 FQNEAQ. After removal of 0 bases from V and 9 bases from J, the junction contained 18 bases not matched to a gene. This CDR3 has 18 amino acids. The DNA of the CDR3 is TGTGCCAGCAGCTTAGCAATGGGTTCGGCGGGAGGGCCCGGGGGGCAGTACTTC. Its protein is CASSLAMGSAGGPGGQYF.

The genes are TRBV7-2 and TRBJ2-7, with 12 bases aligning to TRBD2. The CDR3 spans 15 residues. The germline gives CDR1 SGHTA, CDR2 FQGNSA. The V gene end was trimmed by 6 bases and the J gene end by 5 bases; junction bases not matched to a gene: 8. This chain's CDR3 is CASSLTSGSPHEQYF. The CDR3 DNA reads TGTGCCAGCAGTTTGACTAGCGGGAGCCCCCACGAGCAGTACTTC.

The V gene is TRBV19, the J gene TRBJ2-5; possibly TRBD1 for D (6 bases). There are 14 residues in the CDR3. Germline V gives CDR1 LNHDA, CDR2 SQIVND (reference sequence). V was shortened by 4 bases and J by 5 bases, with 14 bases between the two germline ends. CDR3 DNA: TGTGCCAGTAGTAGCCAAACAGGGTCGGAGACCCAGTACTTC. Its translation is CASSSQTGSETQYF.

The V and J genes are TRBV28 and TRBJ2-3, with D hard to call. CDR1 is MDHEN and CDR2 is SYDVKM in the germline V gene. V lost 3 bases, J lost 6 bases, and 10 bases lay in between. This CDR3 has 13 amino acids. CDR3 sequence (DNA): TGTGCCAGCAGTTTGAGAGCGCCCGATACGCAGTATTTT. It is translated as CASSLRAPDTQYF.

This clone appeared once. This chain links TRBV15 with TRBJ2-1; 7 bases line up with TRBD2. Unmatched junction bases numbered 7, after V lost 3 bases and J lost 5 bases. The CDR3 runs to 15 residues. CDR1 is LNHNV and CDR2 is YYDKDF in the germline V gene (reference sequence). The CDR3 DNA is TGTGCCACCAGCAGGGGAGGGAGTGGTCACAATGAGCAGTTCTTC. Protein: CATSRGGSGHNEQFF.

The chain recombines TRBV4-2 with TRBJ2-5; 11 bases agree with TRBD2. The CDR3 sequence is 16 residues long. The germline V gene encodes CDR1 LGHNA and CDR2 YNFKEQ. V was pared by 0 bases and J by 4 bases, with 4 bases of the junction left unmatched. The CDR3 protein is CASSQDWGTSGETQYF. The DNA for the CDR3 is TGTGCCAGCAGCCAAGATTGGGGGACTAGCGGAGAGACCCAGTACTTC.

The chain employs TRBV4-3 and TRBJ1-2, with 9 positions matching TRBD1. In germline, CDR1 is LGHNA, CDR2 YSLEER. V lost 7 bases and J lost 11; bases outside the gene matches: 14. The CDR3 contains 14 residues. In nucleotides, the CDR3 is TGCGCCAGCAACCGACGCTTACAGGGGGCGAGGTACACCTTC. As protein: CASNRRLQGARYTF.

The chain links TRBV6-5 to TRBJ2-1, with 7 nucleotides matching TRBD2. The CDR3 sequence is 15 residues long. Germline-derived CDR1 and CDR2 are MNHEY and SVGAGI. After removal of 5 bases from V and 5 bases from J, the junction contained 9 bases not matched to a gene. CDR3: CASSGNSGLNNEQFF. In DNA, the CDR3 is TGTGCCAGCAGTGGCAATAGCGGGCTTAACAATGAGCAGTTCTTC.

The chain couples TRBV6-6 to TRBJ2-1, with TRBD1 as a possible D gene (5 bases). Deletions cut 2 bases from V and 6 bases from J, with 11 bases between. Germline V gene lookup returns CDR1 MNHNY and CDR2 SVGAGI (reference sequence). There are 14 residues in the CDR3. The CDR3 DNA follows: TGTGCCAGCAGTTACGGGGCAGCGAGCAATGAGCAGTTCTTC. This encodes CASSYGAASNEQFF.